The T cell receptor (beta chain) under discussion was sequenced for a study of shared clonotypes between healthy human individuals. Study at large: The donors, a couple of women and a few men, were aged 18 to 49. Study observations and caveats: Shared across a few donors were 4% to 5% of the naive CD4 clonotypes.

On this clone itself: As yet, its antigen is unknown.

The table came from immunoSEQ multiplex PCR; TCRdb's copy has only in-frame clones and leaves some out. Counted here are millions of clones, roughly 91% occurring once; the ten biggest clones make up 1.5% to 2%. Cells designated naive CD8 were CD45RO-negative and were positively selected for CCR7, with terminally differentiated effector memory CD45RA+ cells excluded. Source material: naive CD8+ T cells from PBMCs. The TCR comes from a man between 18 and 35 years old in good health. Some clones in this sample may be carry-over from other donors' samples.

The CDR3 reads CASSYSNIGEQFF. CDR3 nucleotides: TGTGCCAGCAGTTACTCGAACATTGGTGAGCAGTTCTTC. The rearrangement uses TRBV6-5 and TRBJ2-1, with D hard to call. Trimming removed 0 bases at V and 9 bases at J, with 9 bases between. CDR3 length equals 13 residues. Germline V gene data show CDR1 as MNHEY and CDR2 as SVGAGI.